Below, 20 T cell receptor beta chains from the same sample are listed, as sequenced in a study of regulatory T cells in long-lasting Graves disease. Library construction for TCR beta used iRepertoire HTBI primers and Arm-PCR of CDR3 regions. TCRdb re-called the multiplex PCR reads through MiXCR, storing one row per CDR3 protein. The data show roughly 360,000 distinct CDR3 sequences, about 12% seen once. Time point defined: newly diagnosed GD, antithyroid drugs for less than 3 months. PBMC RNA was the source of the TCR library. This sample also appeared in a second study, on T cells in Graves' hyperthyroidism and ophthalmopathy.

Source: peripheral blood mononuclear cells (PBMCs), taken at new diagnosis, from a patient treated with antithyroid drugs. The receptor set was obtained from a woman younger than 30 with Graves disease.

Many counts were recorded for this clonotype. The genes are TRBV7-9 and TRBJ1-1, with D possibly being TRBD1 (5 bases). CDR1 is SEHNR and CDR2 is FQNEAQ in the germline V gene (reference sequence). The V end was cut by 8 bases, the J end by 4 bases, with 23 bases between. The CDR3 contains 16 residues. The CDR3 is CASSRDRARGGTEAFF. Here the CDR3 DNA reads TGTGCCAGCTCGAGGGACCGCGCTCGAGGCGGCACTGAAGCTTTCTTT.

This clonotype was seen many times. V gene TRBV30 combines with J gene TRBJ2-6, with D uncertain. V lost 0 bases and J 7 bases, leaving 10 bases between the germline ends. Germline V gene lookup returns CDR1 GTSNPN and CDR2 SVGIG (reference sequence). The CDR3 runs 14 residues. The CDR3 is CAWSVNVAANVLTF. Here the CDR3 DNA reads TGTGCCTGGAGTGTAAACGTTGCTGCCAACGTCCTGACTTTC.

V usage is TRBV30 and J usage is TRBJ1-2; TRBD1 matches 8 bases. Germline V gene lookup returns CDR1 GTSNPN and CDR2 SVGIG (reference sequence). The trim removed 2 bases at V and 4 bases at J, leaving 3 bases unmatched. The CDR3 contains 13 residues. CDR3 nucleotides: TGTGCCTGGAGTTTTACAGGGGGCTATGGCTACACCTTC. Translated, it gives CAWSFTGGYGYTF.

This clonotype was found a few times. The genes are TRBV5-1 and TRBJ2-2; no reliable D call. The CDR3 has 16 amino acids. The germline gives CDR1 SGHRS, CDR2 YFSETQ. The V gene lost 1 base and the J gene lost 2 bases, with 12 bases spanning the gap. The CDR3 nucleotides read TGCGCCAGCAGCTTGTCAGTGGGCCTAAACACCGGGGAGCTGTTTTTT. Protein product: CASSLSVGLNTGELFF. The entire variable domain, with the rest obtained from reference TRBV5-1 and TRBJ2-2, is as follows: KAGVTQTPRYLIKTRGQQVTLSCSPISGHRSVSWYQQTPGQGLQFLFEYFSETQRNKGNFPGRFSGRQFSNSRSEMNVSTLELGDSALYLCASSLSVGLNTGELFFGEGSRLTVL.

Ten or more counts support this clonotype. The chain uses TRBV20-1 and TRBJ2-3, with D tentatively TRBD1 (5 bases). This CDR3 comprises 12 residues. Germline V gives CDR1 DFQATT, CDR2 SNEGSKA (reference sequence). V lost 2 bases and J 6 bases, leaving 9 bases between the germline ends. The CDR3 DNA reads TGCAGTGCTAGAAGGGGATCGGATACGCAGTATTTT. Protein: CSARRGSDTQYF.

This clonotype was seen many times. V and J are TRBV5-4 and TRBJ1-2; 8 positions match TRBD1. There are 13 residues in the CDR3. The V gene's germline CDR1 is SGHNT and CDR2 YYREEE (reference sequence). Trimming removed 4 bases from V and 6 bases from J; junction bases left unmatched: 5. In DNA form, the CDR3 reads TGTGCCAGCAGCACCCGGACAGGGCATGGCTACACCTTC. It specifies CASSTRTGHGYTF.

This clonotype was counted many times. CDR3 nucleotide sequence: TGCAGTGCGCCCGGGACAGGGACCGAGACCCAGTACTTC. It specifies CSAPGTGTETQYF. The chain carries TRBV20-1 and TRBJ2-5; 9 bases match TRBD1. CDR1 and CDR2 (germline): DFQATT, SNEGSKA (reference sequence). This CDR3 region has 13 residues. The V gene end was trimmed by 6 bases and the J gene end by 5 bases; junction bases not matched to a gene: 7.

Many counts were recorded for this clonotype. The chain employs TRBV6-5 and TRBJ1-1; D call uncertain. Trimming took off 3 bases at V and 6 bases at J, with 11 bases between the two ends. This CDR3 region has 13 residues. From germline, CDR1 is MNHEY and CDR2 SVGAGI. The CDR3 coding sequence is TGTGCCAGCAGTTATGGTGGCGACGCTGAAGCTTTCTTT. Amino acids: CASSYGGDAEAFF.

This clonotype has at least ten counts. V usage is TRBV20-1 and J usage is TRBJ2-7; 9 positions agree with TRBD2. CDR3 size: 15 residues. J was trimmed by 3 bases and V by 3 bases; bases with no gene match: 9. Germline CDR1 DFQATT, CDR2 SNEGSKA (reference sequence). CDR3 protein: CSARGPTSGYYEQYF. The CDR3 DNA reads TGCAGTGCTAGGGGCCCGACTAGCGGCTACTACGAGCAGTACTTC.

V is TRBV29-1 and J is TRBJ2-7; D is unresolved. V was shortened by 4 bases and J by 2 bases, with 12 bases between the two germline ends. The CDR3 loop spans 13 amino acids. Germline V CDR1 and CDR2: SQVTM, ANQGSEA. The CDR3 coding sequence is TGCAGCGTTGGGGGTTGGCTTCCCTACGAGCAGTACTTC. It encodes CSVGGWLPYEQYF.

In its sample, this clonotype was seen many times. The CDR3 bases are TGTGCCAGCAGCTTCCCACAGGGAGCGACCCAGTACTTC. Protein product: CASSFPQGATQYF. J is TRBJ2-5 and V is TRBV7-2; tentatively, D is TRBD1 (6 bases). The CDR3 runs to 13 residues. Germline CDR1 and CDR2: SGHTA and FQGNSA. Trimming took off 3 bases at V and 7 bases at J, with 12 bases between the two ends.

This clonotype turned up a few times. Given a much more abundant clone one base away, this may be a read error. The V gene is TRBV12-3 or TRBV12-4, the J gene TRBJ1-5; D is ambiguous. This CDR3 contains 12 residues. The V gene lost 5 bases and the J gene lost 3 bases, with 5 bases spanning the gap. The DNA of the CDR3 is TGTGCCAGCAGTCACACCAATCAGCCCCAGCATTTT. This gives the protein CASSHTNQPQHF.

This clonotype was found many times. The chain employs TRBV28 and TRBJ1-2; 7 bases match TRBD1. V shed 4 bases and J 5 bases; nucleotides not matched to a gene: 4. The CDR3 runs to 13 residues. Germline V lookup: CDR1 MDHEN, CDR2 SYDVKM. The CDR3 reads CASSWDSQYGYTF. CDR3 nucleotide sequence: TGTGCCAGCAGTTGGGACAGCCAGTATGGCTACACCTTC.

This clonotype was picked up many times. The V call is TRBV2, the J call TRBJ1-5; D possibly corresponds to TRBD1 (6 bases). This CDR3 is built from 17 residues. V dropped 3 bases and J dropped 2 bases, with 17 bases sitting between them. CDR1 is SNHLY and CDR2 is FYNNEI in the germline V gene. The CDR3 DNA sequence: TGTGCCAGCAGTGAGCCCCCCAGGGGTCGAGGCAATCAGCCCCAGCATTTT. It codes for CASSEPPRGRGNQPQHF.

This clonotype was found many times. The rearrangement joins TRBV7-6 to TRBJ2-1; D is perhaps TRBD2 (5 bases). There are 16 residues in the CDR3. Germline-derived CDR1 and CDR2 are SGHVS and FNYEAQ. With 0 bases removed from V and 4 bases from J, the gap between germline ends came to 13 bases. Here the CDR3 DNA reads TGTGCCAGCAGCTTAGCCTCTTACGGGGTTTACAATGAGCAGTTCTTC. It translates to CASSLASYGVYNEQFF. The full variable domain, its missing parts supplied by reference TRBV7-6 and TRBJ2-1, is GAGVSQSPRYKVTKRGQDVALRCDPISGHVSLYWYRQALGQGPEFLTYFNYEAQQDKSGLPNDRFSAERPEGSISTLTIQRTEQRDSAMYRCASSLASYGVYNEQFFGPGTRLTVL.

This clonotype was counted ten times or more. The rearrangement uses TRBV28 and TRBJ1-2, with D perhaps matching TRBD1 (6 bases). The CDR3 sequence is 18 residues long. CDR1 is MDHEN, CDR2 SYDVKM, per germline. V was cut by 5 bases and J by 7 bases, with 29 bases left in between. The CDR3 nucleotides are TGTGCCAGCAGTCCTACGGAAGATGGGGCAGGGGCATTGAGTGGCTACACCTTC. This translates into CASSPTEDGAGALSGYTF.

This clonotype appeared many times. The V call is TRBV18, the J call TRBJ1-1; maybe TRBD1 (6 bases). With 6 bases removed from V and 12 bases from J, the gap between germline ends came to 20 bases. The CDR3 extends over 13 amino acids. Germline V CDR1 and CDR2: KGHSH, LQKENI. This chain's CDR3 is CASSPQLEWGPFF. The CDR3 DNA sequence: TGTGCCAGCTCCCCCCAACTCGAATGGGGGCCTTTCTTT.

This clonotype was found a few times. The rearrangement joins TRBV11-2 to TRBJ1-2; unclear D gene. Germline V lookup: CDR1 SGHAT, CDR2 FQNNGV. This CDR3 has 17 residues. Trimming stripped 6 bases from V and 8 bases from J, with 28 bases between. This chain's CDR3 is CASSPFPFREAARGYTF. DNA of the CDR3: TGTGCCAGCAGTCCCTTTCCATTTCGTGAGGCGGCCCGGGGCTACACCTTC.

In its sample, this clonotype was seen many times. The chain recombines TRBV3-1 with TRBJ2-3; tentative D call: TRBD2 (6 bases). This CDR3 region has 14 residues. In germline, CDR1 is LGHDT, CDR2 YNNKEL (reference sequence). Trimming pared 5 bases from V and 2 bases from J, leaving 11 bases between. The DNA for the CDR3 is TGTGCCAGCAGCTACGGGACTTTCACAGATACGCAGTATTTT. As protein: CASSYGTFTDTQYF.

This clonotype has just a few counts. The chain joins TRBV9 to TRBJ1-2, with D possibly TRBD1 on 5 matching bases. The V gene's germline CDR1 is SGDLS and CDR2 YYNGEE. This CDR3 is 14 amino acids long. Trimming left V 0 bases short and J 3 bases short, with 9 bases between. The CDR3 DNA reads as TGTGCCAGCAGCGTAGGAAGGGGATACTATGGCTACACCTTC. Translation gives CASSVGRGYYGYTF.